This T cell receptor beta chain came from a study of shared T cell receptors in the human thymus. Generated by immunoSEQ multiplex PCR, the TCRdb table keeps only in-frame clones and is missing some. In the table there are 500,000 to 550,000 clones, around three quarters of which are singletons. CDR1 is SGDLS, CDR2 YYNGEE, per germline. The CDR3 runs to 14 residues. Trimming took 2 bases from V and 0 from J, leaving 8 bases between them. The same sample was also used in a study of human thymus T cells. From that study: Donor material was obtained from healthy Finnish infants undergoing corrective surgery for congenital heart defects. Resections were taken during corrective heart surgery, and the thymus tissue came from these. Thymic repertoires of unrelated individuals were reported in related research to overlap highly.

The source material was thymocytes. This clonotype was sampled from a boy under three years old with a congenital heart defect. This chain joins TRBV9 and TRBJ1-1; D is ambiguous. CDR3 amino acids: CASSVVVVNTEAFF. The DNA of the CDR3 is TGTGCCAGCAGCGTTGTAGTGGTGAACACTGAAGCTTTCTTT.